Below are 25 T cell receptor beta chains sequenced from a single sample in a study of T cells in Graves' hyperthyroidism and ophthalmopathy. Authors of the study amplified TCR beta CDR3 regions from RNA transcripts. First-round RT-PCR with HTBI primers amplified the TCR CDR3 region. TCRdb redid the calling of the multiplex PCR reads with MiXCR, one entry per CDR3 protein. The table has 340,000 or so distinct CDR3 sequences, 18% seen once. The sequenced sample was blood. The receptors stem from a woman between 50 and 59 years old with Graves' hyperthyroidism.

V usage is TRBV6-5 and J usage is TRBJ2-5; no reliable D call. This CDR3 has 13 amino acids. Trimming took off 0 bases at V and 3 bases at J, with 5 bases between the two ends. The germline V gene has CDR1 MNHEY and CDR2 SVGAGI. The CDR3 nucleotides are TGTGCCAGCAGTTACTCTCACAAAGAGACCCAGTACTTC. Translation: CASSYSHKETQYF.

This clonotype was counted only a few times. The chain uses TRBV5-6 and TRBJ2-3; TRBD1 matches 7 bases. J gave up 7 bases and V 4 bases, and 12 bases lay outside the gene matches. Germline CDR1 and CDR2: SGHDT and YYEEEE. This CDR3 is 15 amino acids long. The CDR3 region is CASSEQGPLSYTQYF. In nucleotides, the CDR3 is TGTGCCAGCAGCGAACAGGGGCCACTATCTTATACGCAGTATTTT.

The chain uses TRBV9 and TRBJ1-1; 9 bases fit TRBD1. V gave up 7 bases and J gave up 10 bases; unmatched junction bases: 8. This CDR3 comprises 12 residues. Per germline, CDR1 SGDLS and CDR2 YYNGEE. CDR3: CASGSGQGLAFF. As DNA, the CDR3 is TGTGCCAGCGGTTCGGGACAGGGTTTAGCTTTCTTT.

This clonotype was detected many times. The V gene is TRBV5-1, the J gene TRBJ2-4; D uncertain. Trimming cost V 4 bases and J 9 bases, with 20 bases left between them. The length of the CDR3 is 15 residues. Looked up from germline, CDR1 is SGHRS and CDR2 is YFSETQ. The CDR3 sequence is CASSLDPSPRSIQYF. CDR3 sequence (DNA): TGCGCCAGCAGCCTCGATCCGAGCCCCCGAAGCATTCAGTACTTC.

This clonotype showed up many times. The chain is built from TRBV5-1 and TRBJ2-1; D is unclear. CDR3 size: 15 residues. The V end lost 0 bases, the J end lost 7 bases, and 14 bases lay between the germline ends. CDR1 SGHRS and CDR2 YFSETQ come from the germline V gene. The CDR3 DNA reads TGCGCCAGCAGCTTGGTTCTCTCTCTGGGGAATGAGCAGTTCTTC. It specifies CASSLVLSLGNEQFF.

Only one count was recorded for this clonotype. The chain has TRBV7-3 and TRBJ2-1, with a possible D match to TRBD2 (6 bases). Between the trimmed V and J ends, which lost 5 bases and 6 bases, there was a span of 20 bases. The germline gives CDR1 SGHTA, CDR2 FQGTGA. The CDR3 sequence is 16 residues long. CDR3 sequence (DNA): TGTGCCAGCAGCCCCCTTAGCGGTCCTGACGGCAATGAGCAGTTCTTC. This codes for CASSPLSGPDGNEQFF.

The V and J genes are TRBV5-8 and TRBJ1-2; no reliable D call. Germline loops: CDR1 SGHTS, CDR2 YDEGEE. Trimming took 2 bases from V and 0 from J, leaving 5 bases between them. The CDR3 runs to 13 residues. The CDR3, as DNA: TGTGCCAGCAGCTTTTACGCTAACTATGGCTACACCTTC. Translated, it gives CASSFYANYGYTF.

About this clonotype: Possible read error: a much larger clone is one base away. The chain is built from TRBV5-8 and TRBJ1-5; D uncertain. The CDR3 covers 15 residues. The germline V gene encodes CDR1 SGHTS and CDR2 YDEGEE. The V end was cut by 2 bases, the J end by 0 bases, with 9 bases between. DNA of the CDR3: TGTGCCAGCAGCTTAGTGGTGGATAGCAATCAGCCCCAGCATTTT. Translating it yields CASSLVVDSNQPQHF.

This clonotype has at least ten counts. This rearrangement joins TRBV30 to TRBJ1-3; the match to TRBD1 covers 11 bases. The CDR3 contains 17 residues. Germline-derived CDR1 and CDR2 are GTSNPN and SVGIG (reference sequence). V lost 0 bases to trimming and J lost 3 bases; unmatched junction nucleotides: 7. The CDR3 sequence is CAWSVLRTGGDGNTIYF. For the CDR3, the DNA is TGTGCCTGGAGTGTATTGCGGACAGGGGGCGATGGAAACACCATATATTTT.

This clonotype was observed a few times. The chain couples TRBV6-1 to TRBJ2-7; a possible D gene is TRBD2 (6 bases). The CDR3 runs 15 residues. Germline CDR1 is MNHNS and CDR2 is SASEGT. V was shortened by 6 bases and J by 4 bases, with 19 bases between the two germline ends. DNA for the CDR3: TGTGCCAGCAGGCCCGCCATTGGGGGACTTTACGAGCAGTACTTC. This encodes CASRPAIGGLYEQYF.

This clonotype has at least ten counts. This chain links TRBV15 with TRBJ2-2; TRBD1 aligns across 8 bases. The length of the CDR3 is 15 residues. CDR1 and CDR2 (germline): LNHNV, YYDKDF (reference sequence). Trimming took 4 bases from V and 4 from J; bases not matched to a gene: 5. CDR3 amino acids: CATSTTGVITGELFF. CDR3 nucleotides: TGTGCCACCAGCACGACAGGGGTGATCACCGGGGAGCTGTTTTTT.

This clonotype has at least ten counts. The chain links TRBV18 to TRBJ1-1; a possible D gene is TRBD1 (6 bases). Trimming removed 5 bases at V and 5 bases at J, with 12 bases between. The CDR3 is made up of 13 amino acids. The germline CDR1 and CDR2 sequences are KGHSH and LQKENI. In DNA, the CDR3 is TGTGCCAGCTCAGCCACAGGGAGTACTGAAGCTTTCTTT. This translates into CASSATGSTEAFF.

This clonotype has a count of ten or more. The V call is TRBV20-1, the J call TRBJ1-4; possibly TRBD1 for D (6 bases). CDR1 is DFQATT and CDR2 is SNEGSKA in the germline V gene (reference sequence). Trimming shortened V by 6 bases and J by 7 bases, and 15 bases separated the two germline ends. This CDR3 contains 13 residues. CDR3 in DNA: TGCAGTGCATTACAGGGCGTAGGTGAAAAACTGTTTTTT. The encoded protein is CSALQGVGEKLFF.

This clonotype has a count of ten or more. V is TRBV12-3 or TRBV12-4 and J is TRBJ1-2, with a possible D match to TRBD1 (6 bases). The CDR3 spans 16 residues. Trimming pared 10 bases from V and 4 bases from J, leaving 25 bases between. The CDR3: CAIKLTRDKGSYGYTF. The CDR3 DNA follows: TGTGCCATCAAACTTACCCGGGACAAGGGGTCCTATGGCTACACCTTC.

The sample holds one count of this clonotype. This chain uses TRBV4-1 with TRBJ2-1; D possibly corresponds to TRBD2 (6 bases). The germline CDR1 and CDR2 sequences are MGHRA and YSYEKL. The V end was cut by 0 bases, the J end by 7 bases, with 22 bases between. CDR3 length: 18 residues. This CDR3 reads CASSQDRRGVGLQNEQFF. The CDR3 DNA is TGCGCCAGCAGCCAAGATCGGAGGGGTGTGGGCCTGCAAAATGAGCAGTTCTTC.

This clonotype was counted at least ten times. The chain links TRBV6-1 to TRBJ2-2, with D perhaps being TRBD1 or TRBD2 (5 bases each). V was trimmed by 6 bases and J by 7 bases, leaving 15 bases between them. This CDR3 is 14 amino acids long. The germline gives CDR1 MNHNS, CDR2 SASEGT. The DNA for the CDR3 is TGTGCCAGCAGGGACAAAACTGGGGGCGGGGAGCTGTTTTTT. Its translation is CASRDKTGGGELFF.

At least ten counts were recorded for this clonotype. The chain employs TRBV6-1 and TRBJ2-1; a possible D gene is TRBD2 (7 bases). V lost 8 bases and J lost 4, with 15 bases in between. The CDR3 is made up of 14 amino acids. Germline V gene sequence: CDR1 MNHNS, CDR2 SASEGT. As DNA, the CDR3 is TGTGCCAGCGCGGGGGCAGAGATATACAATGAGCAGTTCTTC. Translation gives CASAGAEIYNEQFF.

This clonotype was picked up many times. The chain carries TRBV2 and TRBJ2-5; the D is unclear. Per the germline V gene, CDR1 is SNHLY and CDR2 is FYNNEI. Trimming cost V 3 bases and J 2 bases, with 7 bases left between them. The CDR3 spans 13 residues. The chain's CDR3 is CASSDMAQETQYF. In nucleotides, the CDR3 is TGTGCCAGCAGTGACATGGCGCAAGAGACCCAGTACTTC.

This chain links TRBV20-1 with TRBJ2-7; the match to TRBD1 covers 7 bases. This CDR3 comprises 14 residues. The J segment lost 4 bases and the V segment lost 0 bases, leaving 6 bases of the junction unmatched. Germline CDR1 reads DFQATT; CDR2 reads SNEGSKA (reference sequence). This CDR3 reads CSAREDRVGYEQYF. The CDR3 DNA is TGCAGTGCTAGAGAAGACAGGGTGGGTTACGAGCAGTACTTC.

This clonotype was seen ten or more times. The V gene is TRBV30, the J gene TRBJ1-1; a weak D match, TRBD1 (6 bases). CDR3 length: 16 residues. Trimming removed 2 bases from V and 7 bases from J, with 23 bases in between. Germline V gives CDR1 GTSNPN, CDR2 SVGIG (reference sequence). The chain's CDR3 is CAWSPVRSGGAFEAFF. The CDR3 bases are TGTGCCTGGAGTCCAGTACGCTCTGGGGGCGCATTTGAAGCTTTCTTT.

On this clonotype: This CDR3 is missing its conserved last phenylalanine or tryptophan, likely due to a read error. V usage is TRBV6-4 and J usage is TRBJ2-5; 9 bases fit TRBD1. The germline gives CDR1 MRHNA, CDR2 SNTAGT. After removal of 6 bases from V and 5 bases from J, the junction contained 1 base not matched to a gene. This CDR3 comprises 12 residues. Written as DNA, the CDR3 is TGTGCCAGCAGAGGGACAGGGGAGACCCAGTACTCC. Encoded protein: CASRGTGETQYS.

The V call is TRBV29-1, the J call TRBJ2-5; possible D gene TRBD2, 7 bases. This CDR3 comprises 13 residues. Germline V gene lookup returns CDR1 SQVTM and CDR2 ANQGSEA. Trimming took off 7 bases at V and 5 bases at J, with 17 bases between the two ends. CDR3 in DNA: TGCAGCGCCCCGATGAAGGGGGGGGAGACCCAGTACTTC. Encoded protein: CSAPMKGGETQYF.

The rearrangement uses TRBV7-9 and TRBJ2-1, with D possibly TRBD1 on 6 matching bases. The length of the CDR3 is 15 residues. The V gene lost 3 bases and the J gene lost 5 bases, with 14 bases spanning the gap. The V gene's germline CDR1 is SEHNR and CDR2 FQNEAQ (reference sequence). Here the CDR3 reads CASSFGQISDNEQFF. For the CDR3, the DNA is TGTGCCAGCAGCTTTGGACAGATCTCGGACAATGAGCAGTTCTTC.

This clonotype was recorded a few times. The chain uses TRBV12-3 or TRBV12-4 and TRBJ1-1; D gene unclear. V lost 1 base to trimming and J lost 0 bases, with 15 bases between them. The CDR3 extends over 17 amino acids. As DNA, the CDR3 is TGTGCCAGCAGTTTAGACCCACCGAGAGGTATGAACACTGAAGCTTTCTTT. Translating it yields CASSLDPPRGMNTEAFF.

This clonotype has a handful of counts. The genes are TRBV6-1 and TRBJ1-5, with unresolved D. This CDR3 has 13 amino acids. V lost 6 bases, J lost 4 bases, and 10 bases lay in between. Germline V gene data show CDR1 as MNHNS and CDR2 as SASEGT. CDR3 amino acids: CASRTDGNQPQHF. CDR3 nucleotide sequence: TGTGCCAGCAGAACTGACGGGAATCAGCCCCAGCATTTT.